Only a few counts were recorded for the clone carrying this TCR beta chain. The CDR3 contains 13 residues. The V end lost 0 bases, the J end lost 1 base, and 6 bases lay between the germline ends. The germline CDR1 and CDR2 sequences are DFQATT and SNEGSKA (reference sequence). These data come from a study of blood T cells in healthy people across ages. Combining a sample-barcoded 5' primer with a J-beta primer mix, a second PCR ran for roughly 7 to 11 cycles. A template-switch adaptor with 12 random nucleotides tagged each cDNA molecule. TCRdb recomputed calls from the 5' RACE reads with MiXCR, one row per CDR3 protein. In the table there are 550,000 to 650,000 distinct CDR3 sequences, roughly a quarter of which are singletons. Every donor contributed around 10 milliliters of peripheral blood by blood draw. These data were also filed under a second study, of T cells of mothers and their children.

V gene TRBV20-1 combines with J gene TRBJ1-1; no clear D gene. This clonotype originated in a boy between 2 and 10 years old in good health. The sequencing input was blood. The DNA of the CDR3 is TGCAGTGCTAGAGATAACAAGAACACTGAAGCTTTCTTT. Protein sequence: CSARDNKNTEAFF.